Each of the 3 T cell receptor beta chains below was sequenced from the same sample in a study of blood T cell repertoires in COVID-19. Measured with immunoSEQ multiplex PCR; TCRdb has only the in-frame clones, and not every one. The top ten hold 0.47% of the sample, which has some 83,000 clones, around 88% seen once. Sequencing was performed on peripheral blood. Source of these receptors: a man between 60 and 75 years old with acute or convalescent COVID-19.

The V call is TRBV10-2, the J call TRBJ1-1; a possible D gene is TRBD1 (5 bases). Germline CDR1 WSHSY, CDR2 SAAADI. There are 14 residues in the CDR3. V dropped 0 bases and J dropped 5 bases, with 10 bases sitting between them. CDR3 residues: CASSESGGRTEAFF. The CDR3 DNA reads as TGCGCCAGCAGTGAGTCGGGGGGTAGGACTGAAGCTTTCTTT.

The V gene is TRBV5-1, the J gene TRBJ2-2; D might be TRBD1 (6 bases). Germline loops: CDR1 SGHRS, CDR2 YFSETQ. This CDR3 is 16 amino acids long. Trimming stripped 4 bases from V and 4 bases from J, with 17 bases between. CDR3 sequence: CASSVGTGTLTGELFF. In nucleotides, the CDR3 is TGCGCCAGCAGCGTCGGCACCGGGACACTCACCGGGGAGCTGTTTTTT. Full variable domain (rest looked up from reference TRBV5-1 and TRBJ2-2): KAGVTQTPRYLIKTRGQQVTLSCSPISGHRSVSWYQQTPGQGLQFLFEYFSETQRNKGNFPGRFSGRQFSNSRSEMNVSTLELGDSALYLCASSVGTGTLTGELFFGEGSRLTVL.

The chain combines TRBV2 with TRBJ1-2; D is unresolved. This CDR3 has 14 amino acids. Per germline, CDR1 SNHLY and CDR2 FYNNEI. Trimming stripped 3 bases from V and 4 bases from J, with 12 bases between. The CDR3 DNA is TGTGCCAGCAGTGAGCCCCGGGAGAGCTATGGCTACACCTTC. This sequence encodes CASSEPRESYGYTF. Full variable domain (rest looked up from reference TRBV2 and TRBJ1-2): EPEVTQTPSHQVTQMGQEVILRCVPISNHLYFYWYRQILGQKVEFLVSFYNNEISEKSEIFDDQFSVERPDGSNFTLKIRSTKLEDSAMYFCASSEPRESYGYTFGSGTRLTVV.